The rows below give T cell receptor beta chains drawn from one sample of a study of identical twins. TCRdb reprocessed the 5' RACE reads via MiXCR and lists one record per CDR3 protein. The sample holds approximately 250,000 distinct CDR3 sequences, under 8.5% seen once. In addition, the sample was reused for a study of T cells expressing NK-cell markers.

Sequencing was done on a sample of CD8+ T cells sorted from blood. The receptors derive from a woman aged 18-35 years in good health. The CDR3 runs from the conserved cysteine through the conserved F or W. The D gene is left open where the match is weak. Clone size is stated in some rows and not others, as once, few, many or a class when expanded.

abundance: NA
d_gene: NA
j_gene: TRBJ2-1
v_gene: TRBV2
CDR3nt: TGTGCCAGCGGTGGAGGAGGGAGCTCCTACAATGAGCAGTTCTTC
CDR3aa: CASGGGGSSYNEQFF

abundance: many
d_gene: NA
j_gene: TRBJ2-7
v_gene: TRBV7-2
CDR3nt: TGTGCCAGCAGCCATCGGACAGCGACGAACTACGAGCAGTACTTC
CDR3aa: CASSHRTATNYEQYF

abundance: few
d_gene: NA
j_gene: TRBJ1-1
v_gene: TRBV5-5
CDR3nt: TGTGCCAGCAGCTGGGTAATTAACACTGAAGCTTTCTTT
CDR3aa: CASSWVINTEAFF

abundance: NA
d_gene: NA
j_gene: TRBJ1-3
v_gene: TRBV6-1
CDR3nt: TGTGCCAGCATCTTACAGCCTCCGCGGGGAAACACCATATATTTT
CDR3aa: CASILQPPRGNTIYF

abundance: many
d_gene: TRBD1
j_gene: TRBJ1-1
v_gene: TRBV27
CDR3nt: TGTGCCAGCAGCGTGACAGGGGGTATGAACACTGAAGCTTTCTTT
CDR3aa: CASSVTGGMNTEAFF

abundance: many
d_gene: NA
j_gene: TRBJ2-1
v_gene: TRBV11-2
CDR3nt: TGTGCCAGCAGCTTTATCAAAGGGAATCAGGAGCAGTTCTTC
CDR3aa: CASSFIKGNQEQFF

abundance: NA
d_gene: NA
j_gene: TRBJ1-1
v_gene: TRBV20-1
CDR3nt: TGCAGTGCTCAAGCCGACGGGTGGGGAGCTTTCTTT
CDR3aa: CSAQADGWGAFF

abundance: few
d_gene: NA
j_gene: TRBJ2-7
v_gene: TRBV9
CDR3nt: TGTGCCAGCAGCGGGGGACTGGATCCCTACGAGCAGTACTTC
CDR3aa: CASSGGLDPYEQYF

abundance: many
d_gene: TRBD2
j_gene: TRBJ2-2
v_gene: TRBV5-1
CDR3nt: TGCGCCAGCAGCTTGGTCCCGATAGCGGGGGCCGACACCGGGGAGCTGTTTTTT
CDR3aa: CASSLVPIAGADTGELFF

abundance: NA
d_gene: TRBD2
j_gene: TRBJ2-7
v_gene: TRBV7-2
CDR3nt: TGTGCCACCGCCCGGCTAGCGGGACACGAGCAGTACTTC
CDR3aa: CATARLAGHEQYF